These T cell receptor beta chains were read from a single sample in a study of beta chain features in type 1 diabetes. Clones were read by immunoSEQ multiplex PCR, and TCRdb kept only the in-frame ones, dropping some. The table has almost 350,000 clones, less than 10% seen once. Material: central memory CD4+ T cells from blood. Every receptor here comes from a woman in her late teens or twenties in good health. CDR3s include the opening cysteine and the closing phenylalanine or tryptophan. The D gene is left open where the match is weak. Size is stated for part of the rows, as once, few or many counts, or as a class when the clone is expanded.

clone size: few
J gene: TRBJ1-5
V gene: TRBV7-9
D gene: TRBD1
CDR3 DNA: TGTGCCAGCAGCCCAGGACAGGGTGATAGCAATCAGCCCCAGCATTTT
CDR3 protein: CASSPGQGDSNQPQHF

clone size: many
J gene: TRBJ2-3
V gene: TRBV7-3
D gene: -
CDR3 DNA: TGTGCCAGCGCTTCGGGGCCCACAGATACGCAGTATTTT
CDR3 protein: CASASGPTDTQYF

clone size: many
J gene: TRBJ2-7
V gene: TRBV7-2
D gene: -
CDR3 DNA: TGTGCCAGCAGCTTCGGGTTCGCTTACGACGAGCAGTACTTC
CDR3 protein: CASSFGFAYDEQYF

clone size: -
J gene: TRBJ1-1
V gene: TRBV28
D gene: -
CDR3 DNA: TGTGCCAGCAAGTCGTCCCAGTGGGCCACTGAAGCTTTCTTT
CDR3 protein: CASKSSQWATEAFF

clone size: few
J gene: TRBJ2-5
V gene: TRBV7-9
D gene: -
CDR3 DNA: TGTGCCAGCAGCTTTGGAGGTGCGGAGACCCAGTACTTC
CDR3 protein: CASSFGGAETQYF

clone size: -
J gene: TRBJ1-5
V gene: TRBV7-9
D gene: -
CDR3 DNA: TGTGCCAGCAGCTCCCTACCCCAATTGGGGACTCAGCCCCAGCATTTT
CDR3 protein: CASSSLPQLGTQPQHF

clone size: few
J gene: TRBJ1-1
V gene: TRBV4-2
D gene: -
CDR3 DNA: TGTGCCAGCAGCCGAAGGGAGATCCACACTGAAGCTTTCTTT
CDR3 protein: CASSRREIHTEAFF

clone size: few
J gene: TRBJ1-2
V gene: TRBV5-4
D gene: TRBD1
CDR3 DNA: TGTGCCAGCAGGCCTGGACAGGGGAACTATGGCTACACCTTC
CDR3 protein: CASRPGQGNYGYTF

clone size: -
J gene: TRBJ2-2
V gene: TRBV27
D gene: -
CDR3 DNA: TGTGCCAGCAGTTTATTCCAAGGCATCCCCGGGGAGCTGTTTTTT
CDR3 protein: CASSLFQGIPGELFF

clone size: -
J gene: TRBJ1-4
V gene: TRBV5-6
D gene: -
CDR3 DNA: TGTGCCAGCAGCTTGCGGACAGCGAAGAATGAAAAACTGTTTTTT
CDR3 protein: CASSLRTAKNEKLFF

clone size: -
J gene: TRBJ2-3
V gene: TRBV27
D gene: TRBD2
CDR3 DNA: TGTGCCAGCAATCGATTGAGCGGGAGAGGTCGAACAGATACGCAGTATTTT
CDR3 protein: CASNRLSGRGRTDTQYF

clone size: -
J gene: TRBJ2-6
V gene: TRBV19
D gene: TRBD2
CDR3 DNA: TGTGCCAGTAGTAGGGGACTAGCGGGAGGTCCCTCTGGGGCCAACGTCCTGACTTTC
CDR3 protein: CASSRGLAGGPSGANVLTF

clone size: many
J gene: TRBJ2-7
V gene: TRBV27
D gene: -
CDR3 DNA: TGTGCCAGCAGTTACTCTAGGTGGAACGAGCAGTACTTC
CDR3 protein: CASSYSRWNEQYF

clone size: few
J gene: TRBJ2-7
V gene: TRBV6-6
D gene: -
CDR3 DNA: TGTGCCAGCAGCGCCCGGAGGACGACAGCCTACGAGCAGTACTTC
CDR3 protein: CASSARRTTAYEQYF

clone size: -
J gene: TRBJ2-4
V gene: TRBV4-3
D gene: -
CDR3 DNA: TGCGCCAGCAGCCAAGAGGGACAGGGACTAGGCATTCAGTACTTC
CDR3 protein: CASSQEGQGLGIQYF

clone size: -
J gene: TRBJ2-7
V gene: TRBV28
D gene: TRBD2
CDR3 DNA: TGTGCCAGCAGCATTCCCGGGACTAGTGCCTACGAGCAGTACTTC
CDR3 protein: CASSIPGTSAYEQYF